These 2 T cell receptor beta chains came from one sample sequenced in a study of control samples from healthy donors and cancer patients. TCRdb's copy holds only in-frame clones and misses some; the assay was immunoSEQ multiplex PCR. In the table there are some 150,000 clones, about nine tenths of which are singletons. Sequencing was performed on blood. All receptors come from a young woman in good health.

This chain connects TRBV28 to TRBJ1-6, with 10 bases aligning to TRBD1. CDR3 length equals 15 residues. Per germline, CDR1 MDHEN and CDR2 SYDVKM. V gave up 5 bases and J gave up 7 bases; unmatched junction bases: 5. In DNA, the CDR3 is TGTGCCAGCAGTACCCTGACAGGGGGCAATTCACCCCTCCACTTT. Amino acid sequence: CASSTLTGGNSPLHF.

This chain uses TRBV5-6 with TRBJ2-3; TRBD1 matches at 8 bases. The V and J ends lost 4 bases and 3 bases, in that order; junction bases with no gene match: 10. The CDR3 contains 16 residues. Germline CDR1 reads SGHDT; CDR2 reads YYEEEE. In DNA, the CDR3 is TGTGCCAGCAGCCCCCGGGACAGGTTGTCAACAGATACGCAGTATTTT. Amino acids: CASSPRDRLSTDTQYF.